The sequence of this TCR beta chain was determined in a study of TIL therapy for anti-PD-1-resistant metastatic lung cancer. Study as a whole: Tumor harvest preceded PD-1/PD-L1 blockade, followed by nivolumab treatment. Median patient age was almost 55, ranging about 38-80 years.

Time point noted: pre-treatment sample, taken before nivolumab and TIL therapy. The V end was cut by 4 bases, the J end by 0 bases, with 10 bases between. Germline V gene data show CDR1 as GTSNPN and CDR2 as SVGIG (reference sequence). This CDR3 is built from 14 residues. Study-wide results and limits: TIL clonotype persistence in blood showed no apparent association with response. This highly selected cohort may not generalize to typical lung cancer patients.

This clone was observed once. The antigen is not known. The immunoSEQ assay was v3. Assay used: immunoSEQ multiplex PCR; TCRdb lists only in-frame clones, some missing. The sample holds roughly 20,000 clones; roughly 79% are singletons and the top ten take 6% to 9.5%. The input for sequencing was blood, taken at baseline. The rearrangement joins TRBV30 to TRBJ2-1; maybe TRBD2 (5 bases). The sequence came from a person between 25 and 80 years old with non-small cell lung cancer. The chain's CDR3 is CAWTRGGSYNEQFF. CDR3 coding DNA: TGTGCCTGGACACGGGGTGGCTCCTACAATGAGCAGTTCTTC.